The rows below give T cell receptor beta chains drawn from one sample of a study of TIL therapy for anti-PD-1-resistant metastatic lung cancer. Data came from immunoSEQ multiplex PCR; TCRdb stores just in-frame clones and leaves some out. The table has just under 60,000 clones, around 63% seen once. Sequenced here: blood, sampled at baseline. The receptors were gathered from a person between 30 and 80 years old with non-small cell lung cancer. Each CDR3 is given with its conserved first and last residue. A D gene is named only where the DNA matches it firmly. Clone sizes are given selectively: once, few, many, or a class where the clone is expanded.

>-|-|TRBV19|TRBJ1-5
TGTGCCAGTAGTATGAGTCAGGGTGAGCAGCCCCAGCATTTT
CASSMSQGEQPQHF
>-|-|TRBV10-3|TRBJ2-5
TGTGCCATCAGTGGGGATGGGGGGTACCAAGAGACCCAGTACTTC
CAISGDGGYQETQYF
>-|-|TRBV5-1|TRBJ2-7
TGCGCCAGCAGCGCAACCGGGACACGCTCCTACGAGCAGTACTTC
CASSATGTRSYEQYF
>-|-|TRBV10-3|TRBJ2-5
TGTGCCATCAGTGTCGGAGGGGGAACCGAGACCCAGTACTTC
CAISVGGGTETQYF
>once|-|TRBV4-1|TRBJ2-1
TGCGCCAGCAGCCAACTGTACAGTGTAACGGTTGAGCAGTTCTTC
CASSQLYSVTVEQFF
>-|-|TRBV5-1|TRBJ2-2
TGCGCCAGCAGCTTGGCCTGGGGGAGAGACACCGGGGAGCTGTTTTTT
CASSLAWGRDTGELFF
>-|TRBD1|TRBV10-3|TRBJ2-7
TGTGCCATCAGTATAGGACAGGGCTCCCTATCCTACGAGCAGTACTTC
CAISIGQGSLSYEQYF
>-|TRBD1|TRBV5-1|TRBJ2-5
TGCGCCAGCAGCTCGGGGACAGATCAAGAGACCCAGTACTTC
CASSSGTDQETQYF
>few|-|TRBV15|TRBJ1-6
TGTGCCACCAGCAGAGACAATTCACCCCTCCACTTT
CATSRDNSPLHF
>-|TRBD2|TRBV5-1|TRBJ2-7
TGCGCCAGCAGCTTCGACCTTGGGGCGGGAGTACCCTACGAGCAGTACTTC
CASSFDLGAGVPYEQYF
>few|-|TRBV20-1|TRBJ2-5
TGCAGTGCGAGAAAGGGGGAGACCCAGTACTTC
CSARKGETQYF
>-|-|TRBV28|TRBJ2-7
TGTGCCAGCAGTTTGGGCGAGCAGTACTTC
CASSLGEQYF
>-|-|TRBV7-9|TRBJ2-5
TGTGCCAGCAGTTACCAAGAGACCCAGTACTTC
CASSYQETQYF
>-|TRBD2|TRBV7-2|TRBJ2-1
TGTGCCAGCAGCTTAGTGGCTAGCGGAGACAATGAGCAGTTCTTC
CASSLVASGDNEQFF
>-|-|TRBV7-8|TRBJ2-1
TGTGCCAGCAGCTCGACGGATGACAATGAGCAGTTCTTC
CASSSTDDNEQFF
>-|-|TRBV6-1|TRBJ2-7
TGTGCCAGCAGTGAATATGGCCCCGCAGGGAGAGGCTACGAGCAGTACTTC
CASSEYGPAGRGYEQYF
>once|TRBD1|TRBV19|TRBJ2-3
TGTGCCAGTAGGACCGGACAGGGTTCGGGCGATACGCAGTATTTT
CASRTGQGSGDTQYF
>few|-|TRBV5-1|TRBJ2-7
TGCGCCAGCAGCTTACAGGGATATGGCGAGCAGTACTTC
CASSLQGYGEQYF
>-|TRBD2|TRBV7-2|TRBJ2-7
TGTGCCAGCAGCCCCCGAGGAGCGGGGATGTCCTACGAGCAGTACTTC
CASSPRGAGMSYEQYF
>once|-|TRBV27|TRBJ2-7
TGTGCCAGCAGTTTATCCCCGGACTTTACCTACTCCTACGAGCAGTACTTC
CASSLSPDFTYSYEQYF
>few|-|TRBV4-1|TRBJ1-1
TGCGCCAGCAGCCAAGTCCGGGAGAACACTGAAGCTTTCTTT
CASSQVRENTEAFF
>-|-|TRBV7-9|TRBJ2-1
TGTGCCAGCAGCTTATCAGGGAGCTCCTACAATGAGCAGTTCTTC
CASSLSGSSYNEQFF
>few|TRBD1|TRBV6-1|TRBJ1-6
TGTGCCAGCACCCTACAGGGGGCACGTTCACCCCTCCACTTT
CASTLQGARSPLHF
>-|TRBD2|TRBV5-1|TRBJ2-3
TGCGCCAGCAGCCCCCTCGTTCTAGCGGGGGCCACAGATACGCAGTATTTT
CASSPLVLAGATDTQYF
>-|-|TRBV28|TRBJ2-5
TGTGCCAGCAGTTCTCAGATACTAGGGATCCAAGAGACCCAGTACTTC
CASSSQILGIQETQYF
>-|-|TRBV6-6|TRBJ1-1
TGTGCCAGCAGTTATCCGCAGAACACTGAAGCTTTCTTT
CASSYPQNTEAFF
>-|-|TRBV6-5|TRBJ1-5
TGTGCCAGCAGTTACGGGAGAAATCAGCCCCAGCATTTT
CASSYGRNQPQHF
>-|-|TRBV7-9|TRBJ2-1
TGTGCCAGCAGCCCTTATACAGCGAATCTATACACTAGTTCCAATGAGCAGTTCTTC
CASSPYTANLYTSSNEQFF
>few|TRBD1|TRBV18|TRBJ2-7
TGTGCCAGCTCACCCGCGGGACAGGCTACCTACGAGCAGTACTTC
CASSPAGQATYEQYF
>-|-|TRBV2|TRBJ1-3
TGTGCCAGCAGTGAGGGCGGGCAGAAAGCTGGAAACACCATATATTTT
CASSEGGQKAGNTIYF
>-|-|TRBV5-1|TRBJ1-1
TGCGCCAGCAGCTTGATTTCGGCAGGGAACGAGTTCACTGAAGCTTTCTTT
CASSLISAGNEFTEAFF
>-|TRBD1|TRBV18|TRBJ1-1
TGTGCCAGCTCACTTACGACAGGGGATGACACTGAAGCTTTCTTT
CASSLTTGDDTEAFF
>-|TRBD1|TRBV7-9|TRBJ2-5
TGTGCCAGCAGTCCCCGCCGGGACAGGGTTCGGGGGTTAGAGACCCAGTACTTC
CASSPRRDRVRGLETQYF
>-|-|TRBV5-4|TRBJ2-2
TGTGCCAGCAGCCCAACCCCCACGGGACTGAACACCGGGGAGCTGTTTTTT
CASSPTPTGLNTGELFF
>few|-|TRBV19|TRBJ2-7
TGTGCCAGTAGTATACTCAGGCGGTCGGGGACTGATTCCTACGAGCAGTACTTC
CASSILRRSGTDSYEQYF
>-|-|TRBV27|TRBJ2-7
TGTGCCAGCAGTCGAATCAGGGGGGAGGCCTACGAGCAGTACTTC
CASSRIRGEAYEQYF
>-|-|TRBV5-1|TRBJ1-5
TGCGCCAGCAGCCCCTCCAATCAGCCCCAGCATTTT
CASSPSNQPQHF
>-|TRBD1|TRBV28|TRBJ1-1
TGTGCCAGCAGTTCCGAGACAGGGAGGGCTTTCTTT
CASSSETGRAFF
>few|-|TRBV7-7|TRBJ2-1
TGTGCTAGCAGCATTAGCTCCTACAATGAGCAGTTCTTC
CASSISSYNEQFF
>once|-|TRBV6-5|TRBJ1-4
TGTGCCAGCAGTTATCGGCGGGACGCAACTAATGAAAAACTGTTTTTT
CASSYRRDATNEKLFF
>few|TRBD2|TRBV4-2|TRBJ2-1
TGTGCCAGCAGCCAAGGGTCGTCTGGGGCTAGCGGGAACAATGAGCAGTTCTTC
CASSQGSSGASGNNEQFF
>medium-sized|-|TRBV6-6|TRBJ1-5
TGTGCCAGCAGTTACAGGGATAGCAATCAGCCCCAGCATTTT
CASSYRDSNQPQHF
>-|TRBD2|TRBV5-4|TRBJ2-1
TGTGCCAGCAGCCAGCGGGAGGGATACAATGAGCAGTTCTTC
CASSQREGYNEQFF
>few|TRBD1|TRBV2|TRBJ1-5
TGTGCCAGCAGTGAGACCCGGACAGGGATTAATCAGCCCCAGCATTTT
CASSETRTGINQPQHF
>-|TRBD1|TRBV19|TRBJ1-1
TGTGCCAGTAGTATCCACAGGGGCCGGAACACTGAAGCTTTCTTT
CASSIHRGRNTEAFF
>-|TRBD2|TRBV6-6|TRBJ2-1
TGTGCCAGCAGTTCCGGGACTAGCGGGAGGGTCTATGAGCAGTTCTTC
CASSSGTSGRVYEQFF
>-|-|TRBV9|TRBJ2-7
TGTGCCAGCAGCGCCGGACAGACCTACGAGCAGTACTTC
CASSAGQTYEQYF
>-|-|TRBV18|TRBJ2-5
TGTGCCAGCTCACCCGGGACACGGGGCGCAGAGACCCAGTACTTC
CASSPGTRGAETQYF
>-|TRBD1|TRBV18|TRBJ1-1
TGTGCCAGCTCACCCACTGATGGACAGGGGGGCACTGAAGCTTTCTTT
CASSPTDGQGGTEAFF